This is a list of T cell receptor beta chains from one sample in a study of T-cell memory formation after mild COVID-19. MiXCR, run by TCRdb on the 5' RACE reads, gives a single entry per CDR3 protein. The data contain some 150,000 distinct CDR3 sequences, less than 20% of them singletons. Input material: PBMCs or a T cell subset sorted from them (not recorded which). Receptors were obtained from an adult woman who had mild COVID-19 (a few samples of this study predate the infection). Cell type and time point are not known. The CDR3 runs from the conserved cysteine through the conserved F or W. The order of the fields is V gene, J gene, D gene, clone size, CDR3 protein, CDR3 DNA. D genes are given only for firm matches. For some rows the clone size is stated as once, few or many, or as a class when expanded; others skip it.

TRBV5-1	TRBJ2-5	TRBD2	few	CASSLELAGQETQYF	TGCGCCAGCAGCTTGGAACTAGCGGGTCAAGAGACCCAGTACTTC
TRBV3-1	TRBJ1-2	TRBD1	-	CASSQEGRGLAKGYTF	TGTGCCAGCAGCCAAGAGGGCAGGGGGCTTGCGAAGGGCTACACCTTC
TRBV12-3/TRBV12-4	TRBJ2-2	TRBD2	few	CASSPGLAGDTGELFF	TGTGCCAGCAGCCCTGGACTAGCGGGGGACACCGGGGAGCTGTTTTTT
TRBV19	TRBJ1-1	-	-	CATEAWGGTEAFF	TGTGCCACAGAGGCATGGGGTGGGACTGAAGCTTTCTTT
TRBV11-2	TRBJ2-5	TRBD1	few	CASSPGTVETQYF	TGTGCCAGCAGCCCCGGGACAGTGGAGACCCAGTACTTC
TRBV7-6	TRBJ2-7	-	-	CASSRQPDSPYEQYF	TGTGCCAGCAGCCGTCAGCCGGACAGTCCCTACGAGCAGTACTTC
TRBV12-3/TRBV12-4	TRBJ2-7	TRBD1	-	CASSEDRGSYEQYF	TGTGCCAGCAGTGAGGACAGGGGCTCCTACGAGCAGTACTTC
TRBV27	TRBJ2-7	TRBD1	-	CASSPGQGAPTYEQYF	TGTGCCAGCAGCCCAGGACAGGGGGCGCCTACTTACGAGCAGTACTTC
TRBV18	TRBJ2-2	TRBD1	few	CASSPGTGVPGELFF	TGTGCCAGCTCACCCGGAACAGGGGTGCCCGGGGAGCTGTTTTTT
TRBV20-1	TRBJ2-7	TRBD1	-	CSVNPPGTGNNFQYF	TGCAGTGTTAATCCACCCGGGACAGGGAACAACTTTCAGTACTTC
TRBV5-6	TRBJ2-7	-	-	CASSSEPTGSEQYF	TGTGCCAGCAGCTCGGAACCAACAGGTAGCGAGCAGTACTTC
TRBV3-1	TRBJ1-1	-	few	CASSPPGPNTEAFF	TGTGCCAGCAGCCCCCCGGGTCCGAACACTGAAGCTTTCTTT
TRBV6-1	TRBJ2-3	TRBD1	few	CASSVNPTGAIGTDTQYF	TGTGCCAGCAGCGTTAACCCGACAGGGGCTATCGGAACAGATACGCAGTATTTT
TRBV2	TRBJ2-2	TRBD1	-	CASRMTGYTGELFF	TGTGCCAGCAGAATGACAGGGTACACCGGGGAGCTGTTTTTT
TRBV20-1	TRBJ2-2	-	few	CSASGIGRNTGELFF	TGCAGTGCTAGCGGCATAGGACGGAATACCGGGGAGCTGTTTTTT
TRBV12-3/TRBV12-4	TRBJ2-5	-	-	CASSFGRKETQYF	TGTGCCAGCAGTTTCGGCAGAAAAGAGACCCAGTACTTC
TRBV5-5	TRBJ1-5	-	-	CASSPTGRGQPQHF	TGTGCCAGCAGCCCGACAGGCCGGGGTCAGCCCCAGCATTTT
TRBV7-9	TRBJ2-7	TRBD1	-	CASSFSGQGIHEQYF	TGTGCCAGCAGCTTTAGCGGACAGGGGATCCACGAGCAGTACTTC
TRBV6-5	TRBJ1-1	-	-	CASRTPGNTEAFF	TGTGCCAGCAGAACTCCCGGGAACACTGAAGCTTTCTTT
TRBV7-9	TRBJ1-4	-	-	CASSSGTGSGEKLFF	TGTGCCAGCAGCTCTGGGACGGGGTCTGGAGAAAAACTGTTTTTT
TRBV5-1	TRBJ1-2	TRBD1	few	CASSRSGTANDYGYTF	TGCGCCAGCAGCCGATCAGGGACAGCAAATGATTATGGCTACACCTTC
TRBV7-7	TRBJ2-5	TRBD2	few	CASSLAGAGTETQYF	TGTGCTAGCAGCTTAGCGGGAGCGGGAACGGAGACCCAGTACTTC
TRBV19	TRBJ1-1	TRBD1	few	CASRPGTGESTEAFF	TGTGCCAGTAGACCCGGGACAGGAGAATCCACTGAAGCTTTCTTT
TRBV5-1	TRBJ2-7	-	-	CASSLKEPSYEQYF	TGCGCCAGCAGCTTGAAGGAACCTTCTTACGAGCAGTACTTC
TRBV12-3/TRBV12-4	TRBJ2-7	TRBD2	few	CASRFGSVAGGLRAYEQYF	TGTGCCAGCCGCTTTGGGTCGGTAGCGGGGGGCCTTCGTGCCTACGAGCAGTACTTC
TRBV15	TRBJ2-7	-	few	CATSTGLAGGEQYF	TGTGCCACCAGCACCGGACTAGCAGGGGGCGAGCAGTACTTC
TRBV7-2	TRBJ2-1	-	few	CASSPRTVPLQFF	TGTGCCAGCAGCCCACGGACTGTACCCCTACAGTTCTTC
TRBV14	TRBJ2-7	TRBD1	-	CASSQSGTVIYEQYF	TGTGCCAGCAGCCAAAGTGGGACAGTCATCTACGAGCAGTACTTC
TRBV24-1	TRBJ1-1	-	few	CATRSSGGSEAFF	TGTGCCACCAGATCCTCGGGGGGCTCTGAAGCTTTCTTT
TRBV7-3	TRBJ2-3	TRBD2	few	CASSSSSAGGLDTQYF	TGTGCCAGCAGCTCCTCCTCCGCGGGGGGCCTGGATACGCAGTATTTT
TRBV11-2	TRBJ2-2	-	-	CASSPGMAGELFF	TGTGCCAGCAGCCCCGGGATGGCCGGGGAGCTGTTTTTT
TRBV30	TRBJ1-2	-	-	CAWTPKVGQGRVGYTF	TGTGCCTGGACCCCAAAGGTGGGCCAGGGGCGTGTTGGCTACACCTTC
TRBV20-1	TRBJ2-3	-	-	CSARDGGRADTQYF	TGCAGTGCTAGAGATGGGGGGCGCGCAGATACGCAGTATTTT
TRBV5-1	TRBJ1-2	TRBD1	few	CASSLGDSYGYTF	TGCGCCAGCAGCTTGGGGGACAGCTATGGCTACACCTTC
TRBV5-6	TRBJ2-3	-	-	CASSSTRDWDTQYF	TGTGCCAGCAGCTCGACGCGGGACTGGGATACGCAGTATTTT
TRBV24-1	TRBJ2-7	-	few	CATSVGGTGTYEQYF	TGTGCCACCAGTGTCGGGGGGACAGGAACCTACGAGCAGTACTTC
TRBV20-1	TRBJ2-3	-	few	CSARLSGETDTQYF	TGCAGTGCTAGACTGAGCGGAGAAACAGATACGCAGTATTTT
TRBV7-3	TRBJ2-3	-	few	CASRSEGGIRPGCTQYF	TGTGCCAGCAGGTCGGAGGGGGGGATTCGGCCTGGATGCACGCAGTATTTT
TRBV4-2	TRBJ2-1	-	many	CASSQDLRGGYLYNEQFF	TGTGCCAGCAGCCAAGATCTCAGGGGCGGGTACCTCTACAATGAGCAGTTCTTC
TRBV5-1	TRBJ2-2	TRBD1	many	CASSYTGDTGELFF	TGCGCCAGCAGCTATACAGGGGACACCGGGGAGCTGTTTTTT
TRBV5-1	TRBJ1-2	TRBD1	-	CASYGQGANYGYTF	TGCGCCAGCTATGGACAGGGGGCGAACTATGGCTACACCTTC
TRBV6-2/TRBV6-3	TRBJ1-1	-	-	CASLSLAGNTEAFF	TGTGCCAGCTTGAGTTTGGCAGGGAACACTGAAGCTTTCTTT
TRBV4-3	TRBJ2-3	TRBD2	-	CASSQGPRGSSVDTQYF	TGCGCCAGCAGCCAAGGTCCGCGCGGGAGTAGCGTGGATACGCAGTATTTT
TRBV5-1	TRBJ2-7	TRBD2	-	CASSPTGTSGREQYF	TGCGCCAGCAGCCCGACCGGGACTAGCGGGAGAGAGCAGTACTTC
TRBV29-1	TRBJ2-3	-	few	CSTQVSGQGTDTQYF	TGCAGCACTCAAGTCTCGGGACAAGGAACAGATACGCAGTATTTT
TRBV15	TRBJ1-2	-	-	CATSRDRIFYGYTF	TGTGCCACCAGCAGAGACCGGATCTTCTATGGCTACACCTTC
TRBV7-8	TRBJ1-1	TRBD1	-	CASSLLVGTGQNTEAFF	TGTGCCAGCAGCCTACTAGTGGGGACAGGTCAGAACACTGAAGCTTTCTTT
TRBV5-6	TRBJ1-1	-	few	CASSGTDRSNTEAFF	TGTGCCAGCAGCGGGACTGACAGGTCGAACACTGAAGCTTTCTTT
TRBV20-1	TRBJ2-7	TRBD1	many	CSARNRDRSSYEQYF	TGCAGTGCTAGGAATAGGGACAGGAGCTCCTACGAGCAGTACTTC
TRBV11-2	TRBJ2-5	-	few	CASSPLGSRQETQYF	TGTGCCAGCAGCCCCCTCGGCTCCCGCCAAGAGACCCAGTACTTC
TRBV18	TRBJ2-5	-	-	CASSPPGRQETQYF	TGTGCCAGCTCACCACCAGGGCGCCAAGAGACCCAGTACTTC
TRBV7-9	TRBJ1-1	-	few	CASAQGTFSEAFF	TGTGCCAGTGCGCAGGGGACTTTCTCTGAAGCTTTCTTT
TRBV7-9	TRBJ2-1	-	few	CASSLDTTDNEQFF	TGTGCCAGCAGCTTAGATACAACGGACAATGAGCAGTTCTTC
TRBV12-3/TRBV12-4	TRBJ2-1	-	-	CASSLVGWLFF	TGTGCCAGCAGTTTAGTAGGTTGGCTGTTCTTC
TRBV6-5	TRBJ2-7	-	many	CASISTGGVEQYF	TGTGCCAGCATTTCAACAGGGGGGGTCGAGCAGTACTTC